A selection of T cell receptor beta chains follows, all from one sample in a study of OX40 agonist ivuxolimab in advanced cancers. Libraries were prepared by immunoSEQ multiplex PCR; TCRdb keeps only in-frame clonotypes and omits some of them. The sample consists of about 64,000 clones, around 89% of them appearing once. Sequenced material: CD4+ or CD8+ T cells sorted from blood, taken in a trial of the OX40 agonist ivuxolimab. The receptor source for this set is an adult with an advanced solid tumor such as melanoma, head and neck, liver or kidney cancer. The CDR3 runs from the conserved cysteine through the conserved F or W. The D gene is left open where the match is weak. Not all rows give a size; the values are once, few, many and, for expanded clones, a class.

clone size,J gene,D gene,V gene,CDR3 protein,CDR3 DNA
once,TRBJ2-7,TRBD2,TRBV29-1,CSVDYMAGGLYEQYF,TGCAGCGTTGATTATATGGCGGGAGGGCTTTACGAGCAGTACTTC
-,TRBJ2-3,-,TRBV27,CASSPTSTDTQYF,TGTGCCAGCTCCCCCACTAGCACAGATACGCAGTATTTT
-,TRBJ2-7,-,TRBV11-1,CASSISPSSYEQYF,TGTGCCAGCAGCATCTCACCGAGCTCCTACGAGCAGTACTTC
-,TRBJ2-7,-,TRBV19,CASSLRQAAYEQYF,TGTGCCAGTAGTCTTCGTCAGGCGGCCTACGAGCAGTACTTC
few,TRBJ2-1,-,TRBV7-9,CASSPRSGGISYNEQFF,TGTGCCAGCAGCCCGCGATCAGGGGGGATCTCCTACAATGAGCAGTTCTTC
-,TRBJ2-7,-,TRBV10-3,CASSELGIYEQYF,TGTGCCAGCAGTGAACTGGGGATCTACGAGCAGTACTTC
-,TRBJ1-5,TRBD1,TRBV27,CASSAGQGFQPQHF,TGTGCCAGCAGTGCCGGACAGGGGTTTCAGCCCCAGCATTTT
-,TRBJ1-2,TRBD1,TRBV7-3,CASSLSSGGNGYTF,TGTGCCAGCAGCTTAAGTTCAGGGGGCAATGGCTACACCTTC
-,TRBJ2-2,-,TRBV27,CASSFLQTNPNTGELFF,TGTGCCAGCAGTTTCCTACAGACTAACCCGAACACCGGGGAGCTGTTTTTT
-,TRBJ1-1,TRBD1,TRBV10-3,CAISESGPLSGTALNTEAFF,TGTGCCATCAGTGAGTCGGGGCCATTGTCCGGGACAGCCCTGAACACTGAAGCTTTCTTT
once,TRBJ1-1,-,TRBV19,CASVPAVDLNTEAFF,TGTGCCAGTGTCCCGGCTGTGGATTTGAACACTGAAGCTTTCTTT
-,TRBJ1-1,-,TRBV2,CASSEKGGTEAFF,TGTGCCAGCAGTGAAAAGGGGGGCACTGAAGCTTTCTTT
-,TRBJ2-2,TRBD1,TRBV10-1,CASSRDRVIGGELFF,TGCGCCAGCAGCCGGGACAGGGTCATAGGCGGGGAGCTGTTTTTT
-,TRBJ2-2,-,TRBV7-6,CASSSPGAHTGELFF,TGTGCCAGCAGCTCCCCCGGGGCTCACACCGGGGAGCTGTTTTTT
-,TRBJ1-3,-,TRBV18,CASSPLPFEGPGNTIYF,TGTGCCAGCTCACCCTTACCCTTCGAGGGTCCCGGAAACACCATATATTTT
-,TRBJ2-4,-,TRBV19,CAASGAQVNYIQYF,TGTGCCGCCTCGGGAGCGCAAGTTAACTACATTCAGTACTTC
-,TRBJ2-3,TRBD2,TRBV2,CASSEPPGLARDTQYF,TGTGCCAGCAGTGAGCCCCCGGGACTAGCGCGAGATACGCAGTATTTT
-,TRBJ1-1,TRBD1,TRBV10-2,CASADRGPLHEAFF,TGCGCCAGCGCCGACAGGGGGCCATTACACGAAGCTTTCTTT
-,TRBJ2-1,-,TRBV7-6,CASSLGQFNEQFF,TGTGCCAGCAGCTTAGGGCAATTCAATGAGCAGTTCTTC
-,TRBJ2-7,-,TRBV27,CASSLGRTYEQYF,TGTGCCAGCAGTTTAGGCCGGACGTACGAGCAGTACTTC
-,TRBJ1-1,-,TRBV27,CASSFWAGNTEAFF,TGTGCCAGCAGTTTTTGGGCCGGGAACACTGAAGCTTTCTTT
-,TRBJ1-4,-,TRBV4-1,CASSQREPTGRKNEKLFF,TGCGCCAGCAGCCAAAGGGAACCCACCGGCCGGAAAAATGAAAAACTGTTTTTT
-,TRBJ1-2,TRBD1,TRBV7-9,CASTPKDRGRVNGYTF,TGTGCCAGCACCCCCAAGGACAGGGGGCGAGTCAATGGCTACACCTTC
-,TRBJ1-1,TRBD1,TRBV2,CASSLLRTGRDTEAFF,TGTGCCAGCAGTCTTTTACGGACAGGGCGTGACACTGAAGCTTTCTTT
once,TRBJ2-2,-,TRBV21-1,CASSKVVGLAENTGELFF,TGTGCCAGCAGCAAAGTGGTGGGACTAGCGGAGAACACCGGGGAGCTGTTTTTT
-,TRBJ2-1,TRBD2,TRBV15,CATSGRGGFYNEQFF,TGTGCCACCAGCGGCCGCGGGGGATTCTACAATGAGCAGTTCTTC
-,TRBJ2-1,-,TRBV19,CASRTNPGLYNEQFF,TGTGCCAGTAGAACCAACCCGGGACTTTACAATGAGCAGTTCTTC
-,TRBJ2-6,-,TRBV29-1,CSVEGRAFSGANVLTF,TGCAGCGTTGAGGGCAGGGCCTTCTCTGGGGCCAACGTCCTGACTTTC
-,TRBJ2-7,-,TRBV27,CASSVFSKSSYEQYF,TGTGCCAGCAGTGTCTTTTCAAAAAGCTCCTACGAGCAGTACTTC